This passage covers 3 T cell receptor beta chains from one sample sequenced in a study of graft-versus-host responses after intestinal transplantation. TCRdb's copy holds only in-frame clones and misses some; the assay was immunoSEQ multiplex PCR. Found here are about 98,000 clones, more than 75% of them singletons; the top ten hold over 1.3%. This sample comprised PBMCs, obtained 255 days after intestinal transplant. These receptors were obtained from a human patient who received an intestinal transplant, so some T cells may come from the graft donor.

The chain has TRBV4-3 and TRBJ1-5; D uncertain. V gave up 0 bases and J gave up 4 bases, with 10 bases separating them. The CDR3 has 15 amino acids. CDR1 and CDR2 from the germline V gene are LGHNA and YSLEER. CDR3 amino acids: CASSQDGTDNQPQHF. For the CDR3, the DNA is TGCGCCAGCAGCCAAGATGGTACAGATAATCAGCCCCAGCATTTT.

The chain joins TRBV10-1 to TRBJ2-5; no reliable D call. The CDR3 is made up of 11 amino acids. V lost 9 bases and J lost 4, with 9 bases in between. From germline, CDR1 is WNHNN and CDR2 SYGVQD (reference sequence). CDR3 residues: CARLSPETQYF. The DNA for the CDR3 is TGCGCCAGACTTAGTCCAGAGACCCAGTACTTC.

A single count supports this clone. The chain is built from TRBV30 and TRBJ2-7, with a weak D call TRBD2 (7 bases). This CDR3 is built from 13 residues. CDR1 and CDR2 from the germline V gene are GTSNPN and SVGIG (reference sequence). V was pared by 0 bases and J by 6 bases, with 12 bases between. The CDR3 DNA is TGTGCCTGGAGTGTGGAGGGGGGGGGCGAGCAGTACTTC. Translating gives CAWSVEGGGEQYF. The full variable domain, rest sourced from reference TRBV30 and TRBJ2-7, is SQTIHQWPATLVQPVGSPLSLECTVEGTSNPNLYWYRQAAGRGLQLLFYSVGIGQISSEVPQNLSASRPQDRQFILSSKKLLLSDSGFYLCAWSVEGGGEQYFGPGTRLTVT.